What follows are 27 T cell receptor beta chains derived from one specimen sequenced in a study of human T cells and chemical hapten exposure. MiXCR, applied by TCRdb to the RACE reads, yields one record per CDR3 protein. The table lists fewer than 140,000 distinct CDR3 sequences, more than 10% of them singletons. Time point described: pre-sensitization, week 0. Indicated treatment: therapeutic diphenylcyclopropenone sensitization with weekly scalp DPC. Here the sequenced sample was whole blood, taken in connection with sensitization to the hapten diphenylcyclopropenone (DPC). All receptors come from a woman in her forties or fifties with alopecia areata. Some clones in this sample may be carry-over from other donors' samples.

This chain connects TRBV29-1 to TRBJ2-3; 9 bases align to TRBD1. In germline, CDR1 is SQVTM, CDR2 ANQGSEA. The V segment lost 3 bases and the J segment 1 base; nucleotides outside the gene matches: 11. The length of the CDR3 is 17 residues. The CDR3 reads CSVDGTPGTGRTDTQYF. The CDR3 nucleotides read TGCAGCGTTGACGGAACGCCCGGGACAGGGCGCACAGATACGCAGTATTTT.

Comment on this clonotype: A much bigger clone sits one base away, suggesting this may be a read error. This chain joins TRBV28 and TRBJ1-1; 8 bases fit TRBD1. CDR1 is MDHEN, CDR2 SYDVKM, per germline. CDR3 length equals 14 residues. Unmatched junction bases numbered 3, after V lost 5 bases and J lost 1 base. CDR3: CASSPGQANTEAFF. CDR3 bases: TGTGCCAGCAGTCCGGGACAGGCGAACACTGAAGCTTTCTTT.

This clonotype was counted only a few times. The V call is TRBV7-9, the J call TRBJ1-2; 7 bases map to TRBD1. CDR3 length: 18 residues. Germline V lookup: CDR1 SEHNR, CDR2 FQNEAQ (reference sequence). Germline trimming cut 3 bases from V and 2 bases from J; bases unmatched to any gene: 15. The CDR3 is CASSFTPTGLSSNYGYTF. CDR3 bases: TGTGCCAGCAGCTTCACGCCGACAGGGCTTTCAAGCAACTATGGCTACACCTTC.

This clonotype turned up a few times. The chain is built from TRBV7-8 and TRBJ2-1, with TRBD2 matching 9 bases. Germline V lookup: CDR1 SGHVS, CDR2 FQNEAQ. Germline trimming cut 5 bases from V and 8 bases from J; bases unmatched to any gene: 10. The CDR3 runs to 15 residues. The CDR3 protein is CASSPLARGGDEQFF. The CDR3 DNA reads TGTGCCAGCAGCCCCCTTGCGCGGGGGGGAGATGAGCAGTTCTTC.

This clonotype has a handful of counts. The chain combines TRBV14 with TRBJ2-7; D remains unclear. The V end was cut by 3 bases, the J end by 6 bases, with 12 bases between. CDR1 is SGHDN and CDR2 is FVKESK in the germline V gene. CDR3 length: 13 residues. The CDR3 coding sequence is TGTGCCAGCAGCCATGATCGAATGGGCGAGCAGTACTTC. Protein sequence: CASSHDRMGEQYF.

This clonotype was seen a few times. V usage is TRBV7-2 and J usage is TRBJ2-3, with 11 bases aligning to TRBD2. V was pared by 5 bases and J by 2 bases, with 6 bases of the junction left unmatched. CDR1 and CDR2 (germline): SGHTA, FQGNSA. CDR3 length equals 16 residues. Here the CDR3 DNA reads TGTGCCAGCAGCCCTAGACTAGCGGGGTACACAGATACGCAGTATTTT. As protein: CASSPRLAGYTDTQYF.

The V and J genes are TRBV29-1 and TRBJ2-3; no clear D. V lost 4 bases and J 6 bases, leaving 17 bases between the germline ends. Per germline, CDR1 SQVTM and CDR2 ANQGSEA. The CDR3 totals 14 residues. CDR3 DNA: TGCAGCGTTGCGAGTACCCTCATTGGGGATACGCAGTATTTT. It codes for CSVASTLIGDTQYF.

This clonotype was seen ten or more times. The J gene is TRBJ2-6, the V gene TRBV6-6; D remains unclear. The CDR3 extends over 17 amino acids. CDR1 and CDR2 (germline): MNHNY, SVGAGI (reference sequence). V gave up 6 bases and J gave up 3 bases, with 18 bases separating them. The CDR3 here is CASSPPQVVSGANVLTF. CDR3 nucleotide sequence: TGTGCCAGCAGCCCACCGCAGGTTGTGAGTGGGGCCAACGTCCTGACTTTC.

This clonotype came up many times. V and J are TRBV4-3 and TRBJ2-5; 8 bases agree with TRBD1. The CDR3 is 13 amino acids. CDR1 and CDR2 from the germline V gene are LGHNA and YSLEER. V lost 4 bases to trimming and J lost 4 bases; unmatched junction nucleotides: 2. DNA of the CDR3: TGCGCCAGCAGCCGCGACAGGGGAGAGACCCAGTACTTC. This gives the protein CASSRDRGETQYF.

This clonotype was seen only a few times. The chain joins TRBV7-7 to TRBJ2-5; TRBD1 matches 10 bases. The germline CDR1 and CDR2 sequences are SSHAT and FNYEAQ (reference sequence). After removal of 4 bases from V and 7 bases from J, the junction contained 9 bases not matched to a gene. The CDR3 spans 15 residues. This CDR3 reads CASSSYGQGDVTQYF. CDR3 DNA sequence: TGTGCCAGCAGCTCTTATGGACAGGGGGACGTGACCCAGTACTTC.

This clonotype was observed a few times. V is TRBV11-2 and J is TRBJ1-1; no reliable D call. Looked up from germline, CDR1 is SGHAT and CDR2 is FQNNGV. The germline V and J ends were trimmed by 4 bases and 4 bases, with 22 bases remaining between them. CDR3 size: 17 residues. This chain's CDR3 is CASSSSSSQISGTEAFF. The DNA for the CDR3 is TGTGCCAGCAGCTCGTCGTCAAGCCAAATCTCGGGCACTGAAGCTTTCTTT.

This clonotype was picked up many times. The CDR3 DNA sequence: TGCGCCAGCAGCTCCTACTCTAGCGGGGGGGCGCGCACCGGGGAGCTGTTTTTT. As protein: CASSSYSSGGARTGELFF. This chain joins TRBV5-1 and TRBJ2-2; 12 nucleotides align to TRBD2. Per germline, CDR1 SGHRS and CDR2 YFSETQ. The V gene end was trimmed by 3 bases and the J gene end by 4 bases; junction bases not matched to a gene: 10. The CDR3 has 18 residues.

This clonotype was counted a few times. The V gene is TRBV7-6, the J gene TRBJ2-7, with D perhaps TRBD1 (6 bases). The ends were cut back, 5 bases at V and 0 bases at J, with 11 bases in the middle. The CDR3 sequence is 14 residues long. Germline V gives CDR1 SGHVS, CDR2 FNYEAQ. CDR3: CASSPTGTSYEQYF. Here the CDR3 DNA reads TGTGCCAGCAGCCCCACAGGGACCTCCTACGAGCAGTACTTC.

V gene TRBV20-1 combines with J gene TRBJ2-1; TRBD2 matches 14 bases. CDR1 and CDR2 (germline): DFQATT, SNEGSKA (reference sequence). J lost 2 bases, V lost 5 bases, and 8 bases had no gene match. The CDR3 is 17 amino acids. CDR3 nucleotide sequence: TGCAGTGCTCAGACGACTAGCGGGAGGGCCCCCTACAATGAGCAGTTCTTC. Translated: CSAQTTSGRAPYNEQFF.

This clonotype was seen only a few times. The genes are TRBV10-3 and TRBJ2-6; TRBD2 agrees at 7 bases. The CDR3 length is 14 residues. Germline trimming cut 6 bases from V and 8 bases from J; bases unmatched to any gene: 7. Germline V gene lookup returns CDR1 ENHRY and CDR2 SYGVKD. The CDR3 DNA follows: TGTGCCATCAGGGGGACTATAGAGCCCAACGTCCTGACTTTC. Protein product: CAIRGTIEPNVLTF.

Many counts were recorded for this clonotype. The rearrangement links TRBV25-1 to TRBJ2-5; D remains ambiguous. This CDR3 is 13 amino acids long. Germline-derived CDR1 and CDR2 are MGHDK and SYGVNS. Trimming took 7 bases from V and 2 from J, leaving 11 bases between them. CDR3 DNA sequence: TGTGCCAGCATGCCGGACGGGCAAGAGACCCAGTACTTC. It codes for CASMPDGQETQYF.

J is TRBJ2-3 and V is TRBV28; TRBD1 or TRBD2 may be the D gene (6 bases each). Germline loops: CDR1 MDHEN, CDR2 SYDVKM. Trimming removed 3 bases at V and 2 bases at J, with 12 bases between. The CDR3 is 15 residues long. The CDR3 DNA is TGTGCCAGCAGTTTCCGGGGGCAACACACAGATACGCAGTATTTT. Residues: CASSFRGQHTDTQYF.

The chain uses TRBV7-2 and TRBJ1-1; 7 bases map to TRBD1. The CDR3 consists of 15 residues. Germline loops: CDR1 SGHTA, CDR2 FQGNSA. J gave up 0 bases and V 1 base, and 2 bases lay outside the gene matches. Here the CDR3 DNA reads TGTGCCAGCAGCTTAGGACAGGGAATGAACACTGAAGCTTTCTTT. The encoded protein is CASSLGQGMNTEAFF.

This clonotype has at least ten counts. This rearrangement joins TRBV4-3 to TRBJ2-7; TRBD1 matches 10 bases. V was clipped by 1 base and J by 0 bases; unmatched bases: 0. This CDR3 spans 15 amino acids. CDR1 and CDR2 from the germline V gene are LGHNA and YSLEER. This CDR3 reads CASSQGTGGSYEQYF. The DNA of the CDR3 is TGCGCCAGCAGCCAAGGGACAGGGGGCTCCTACGAGCAGTACTTC.

This clonotype turned up a few times. The chain is built from TRBV19 and TRBJ1-5, with D maybe TRBD1 (6 bases). Germline-derived CDR1 and CDR2 are LNHDA and SQIVND (reference sequence). The CDR3 contains 15 residues. V lost 4 bases and J 0 bases, leaving 10 bases between the germline ends. For the CDR3, the DNA is TGTGCCAGTAGTACGACAGGATCTAGCAATCAGCCCCAGCATTTT. It specifies CASSTTGSSNQPQHF.

The V gene is TRBV20-1, the J gene TRBJ2-1; 10 bases fit TRBD2. Trimming cost V 0 bases and J 7 bases; bases outside gene matches: 6. This CDR3 is built from 15 residues. Germline CDR1 DFQATT, CDR2 SNEGSKA (reference sequence). CDR3 region: CSARDSGRARNEQFF. CDR3 DNA sequence: TGCAGTGCTAGAGACAGCGGGAGGGCCAGGAATGAGCAGTTCTTC.

Concerning this clonotype itself: A single base separates this from a much larger clone, so it may be a read error. The gene calls are TRBV7-9 and TRBJ2-2; no firm D call. V was clipped by 5 bases and J by 12 bases, with 22 bases between them. The CDR3 consists of 15 residues. Germline lookup yields CDR1 SEHNR and CDR2 FQNEAQ (reference sequence). The DNA for the CDR3 is TGTGCCAGCAGCCTACCCCTTCCGCTAGGTGGGAAGCTGTTTTTT. Translated: CASSLPLPLGGKLFF.

The chain couples TRBV20-1 to TRBJ1-2; maybe TRBD1 (6 bases). Germline V gene sequence: CDR1 DFQATT, CDR2 SNEGSKA (reference sequence). This CDR3 region has 12 residues. The germline V and J ends were trimmed by 6 bases and 8 bases, with 16 bases remaining between them. The CDR3 DNA follows: TGCAGTGCCGGGGGGCGGACCCTCGGCTACACCTTC. Translated: CSAGGRTLGYTF.

This clonotype was counted many times. V usage is TRBV7-9 and J usage is TRBJ1-4, with D possibly TRBD1 on 5 matching bases. V lost 5 bases to trimming and J lost 8 bases, with 12 bases between them. Germline assignment: CDR1 SEHNR and CDR2 FQNEAQ (reference sequence). CDR3 length: 13 residues. The CDR3 sequence is CASSLDTGEKLFF. Here the CDR3 DNA reads TGTGCCAGCAGCCTGGACACGGGGGAAAAACTGTTTTTT. The variable domain in full, with the rest retrieved from reference TRBV7-9 and TRBJ1-4, is DTGVSQNPRHKITKRGQNVTFRCDPISEHNRLYWYRQTLGQGPEFLTYFQNEAQLEKSRLLSDRFSAERPKGSFSTLEIQRTEQGDSAMYLCASSLDTGEKLFFGSGTQLSVL.

This clonotype was observed many times. The chain links TRBV6-5 to TRBJ2-1, with 8 bases lining up with TRBD1. Germline V gene lookup returns CDR1 MNHEY and CDR2 SVGAGI. The J segment lost 0 bases and the V segment lost 5 bases, leaving 3 bases of the junction unmatched. This CDR3 is 15 amino acids long. The CDR3 bases are TGTGCCAGCAGTACACAGGGGGGCTCCTACAATGAGCAGTTCTTC. This gives the protein CASSTQGGSYNEQFF.

A few counts support this clonotype. The rearrangement joins TRBV7-8 to TRBJ2-7; a possible D gene is TRBD2 (6 bases). The CDR3 loop spans 16 amino acids. Trimming removed 1 base from V and 0 bases from J, with 13 bases in between. From germline, CDR1 is SGHVS and CDR2 FQNEAQ. The CDR3 nucleotides are TGTGCCAGCAGCTTAGGTGGAGGGAGGAGCTCCTACGAGCAGTACTTC. This translates into CASSLGGGRSSYEQYF.

CDR3 DNA: TGTGCCAGCAGCCTAAACCAGGGGGCCCGGGAAAAACTGTTTTTT. Protein: CASSLNQGAREKLFF. The chain joins TRBV14 to TRBJ1-4; 8 bases agree with TRBD1. This CDR3 is built from 15 residues. Germline V CDR1 and CDR2: SGHDN, FVKESK. Trimming at V came to 4 bases and at J to 8 bases, leaving 9 bases not matched to a gene.